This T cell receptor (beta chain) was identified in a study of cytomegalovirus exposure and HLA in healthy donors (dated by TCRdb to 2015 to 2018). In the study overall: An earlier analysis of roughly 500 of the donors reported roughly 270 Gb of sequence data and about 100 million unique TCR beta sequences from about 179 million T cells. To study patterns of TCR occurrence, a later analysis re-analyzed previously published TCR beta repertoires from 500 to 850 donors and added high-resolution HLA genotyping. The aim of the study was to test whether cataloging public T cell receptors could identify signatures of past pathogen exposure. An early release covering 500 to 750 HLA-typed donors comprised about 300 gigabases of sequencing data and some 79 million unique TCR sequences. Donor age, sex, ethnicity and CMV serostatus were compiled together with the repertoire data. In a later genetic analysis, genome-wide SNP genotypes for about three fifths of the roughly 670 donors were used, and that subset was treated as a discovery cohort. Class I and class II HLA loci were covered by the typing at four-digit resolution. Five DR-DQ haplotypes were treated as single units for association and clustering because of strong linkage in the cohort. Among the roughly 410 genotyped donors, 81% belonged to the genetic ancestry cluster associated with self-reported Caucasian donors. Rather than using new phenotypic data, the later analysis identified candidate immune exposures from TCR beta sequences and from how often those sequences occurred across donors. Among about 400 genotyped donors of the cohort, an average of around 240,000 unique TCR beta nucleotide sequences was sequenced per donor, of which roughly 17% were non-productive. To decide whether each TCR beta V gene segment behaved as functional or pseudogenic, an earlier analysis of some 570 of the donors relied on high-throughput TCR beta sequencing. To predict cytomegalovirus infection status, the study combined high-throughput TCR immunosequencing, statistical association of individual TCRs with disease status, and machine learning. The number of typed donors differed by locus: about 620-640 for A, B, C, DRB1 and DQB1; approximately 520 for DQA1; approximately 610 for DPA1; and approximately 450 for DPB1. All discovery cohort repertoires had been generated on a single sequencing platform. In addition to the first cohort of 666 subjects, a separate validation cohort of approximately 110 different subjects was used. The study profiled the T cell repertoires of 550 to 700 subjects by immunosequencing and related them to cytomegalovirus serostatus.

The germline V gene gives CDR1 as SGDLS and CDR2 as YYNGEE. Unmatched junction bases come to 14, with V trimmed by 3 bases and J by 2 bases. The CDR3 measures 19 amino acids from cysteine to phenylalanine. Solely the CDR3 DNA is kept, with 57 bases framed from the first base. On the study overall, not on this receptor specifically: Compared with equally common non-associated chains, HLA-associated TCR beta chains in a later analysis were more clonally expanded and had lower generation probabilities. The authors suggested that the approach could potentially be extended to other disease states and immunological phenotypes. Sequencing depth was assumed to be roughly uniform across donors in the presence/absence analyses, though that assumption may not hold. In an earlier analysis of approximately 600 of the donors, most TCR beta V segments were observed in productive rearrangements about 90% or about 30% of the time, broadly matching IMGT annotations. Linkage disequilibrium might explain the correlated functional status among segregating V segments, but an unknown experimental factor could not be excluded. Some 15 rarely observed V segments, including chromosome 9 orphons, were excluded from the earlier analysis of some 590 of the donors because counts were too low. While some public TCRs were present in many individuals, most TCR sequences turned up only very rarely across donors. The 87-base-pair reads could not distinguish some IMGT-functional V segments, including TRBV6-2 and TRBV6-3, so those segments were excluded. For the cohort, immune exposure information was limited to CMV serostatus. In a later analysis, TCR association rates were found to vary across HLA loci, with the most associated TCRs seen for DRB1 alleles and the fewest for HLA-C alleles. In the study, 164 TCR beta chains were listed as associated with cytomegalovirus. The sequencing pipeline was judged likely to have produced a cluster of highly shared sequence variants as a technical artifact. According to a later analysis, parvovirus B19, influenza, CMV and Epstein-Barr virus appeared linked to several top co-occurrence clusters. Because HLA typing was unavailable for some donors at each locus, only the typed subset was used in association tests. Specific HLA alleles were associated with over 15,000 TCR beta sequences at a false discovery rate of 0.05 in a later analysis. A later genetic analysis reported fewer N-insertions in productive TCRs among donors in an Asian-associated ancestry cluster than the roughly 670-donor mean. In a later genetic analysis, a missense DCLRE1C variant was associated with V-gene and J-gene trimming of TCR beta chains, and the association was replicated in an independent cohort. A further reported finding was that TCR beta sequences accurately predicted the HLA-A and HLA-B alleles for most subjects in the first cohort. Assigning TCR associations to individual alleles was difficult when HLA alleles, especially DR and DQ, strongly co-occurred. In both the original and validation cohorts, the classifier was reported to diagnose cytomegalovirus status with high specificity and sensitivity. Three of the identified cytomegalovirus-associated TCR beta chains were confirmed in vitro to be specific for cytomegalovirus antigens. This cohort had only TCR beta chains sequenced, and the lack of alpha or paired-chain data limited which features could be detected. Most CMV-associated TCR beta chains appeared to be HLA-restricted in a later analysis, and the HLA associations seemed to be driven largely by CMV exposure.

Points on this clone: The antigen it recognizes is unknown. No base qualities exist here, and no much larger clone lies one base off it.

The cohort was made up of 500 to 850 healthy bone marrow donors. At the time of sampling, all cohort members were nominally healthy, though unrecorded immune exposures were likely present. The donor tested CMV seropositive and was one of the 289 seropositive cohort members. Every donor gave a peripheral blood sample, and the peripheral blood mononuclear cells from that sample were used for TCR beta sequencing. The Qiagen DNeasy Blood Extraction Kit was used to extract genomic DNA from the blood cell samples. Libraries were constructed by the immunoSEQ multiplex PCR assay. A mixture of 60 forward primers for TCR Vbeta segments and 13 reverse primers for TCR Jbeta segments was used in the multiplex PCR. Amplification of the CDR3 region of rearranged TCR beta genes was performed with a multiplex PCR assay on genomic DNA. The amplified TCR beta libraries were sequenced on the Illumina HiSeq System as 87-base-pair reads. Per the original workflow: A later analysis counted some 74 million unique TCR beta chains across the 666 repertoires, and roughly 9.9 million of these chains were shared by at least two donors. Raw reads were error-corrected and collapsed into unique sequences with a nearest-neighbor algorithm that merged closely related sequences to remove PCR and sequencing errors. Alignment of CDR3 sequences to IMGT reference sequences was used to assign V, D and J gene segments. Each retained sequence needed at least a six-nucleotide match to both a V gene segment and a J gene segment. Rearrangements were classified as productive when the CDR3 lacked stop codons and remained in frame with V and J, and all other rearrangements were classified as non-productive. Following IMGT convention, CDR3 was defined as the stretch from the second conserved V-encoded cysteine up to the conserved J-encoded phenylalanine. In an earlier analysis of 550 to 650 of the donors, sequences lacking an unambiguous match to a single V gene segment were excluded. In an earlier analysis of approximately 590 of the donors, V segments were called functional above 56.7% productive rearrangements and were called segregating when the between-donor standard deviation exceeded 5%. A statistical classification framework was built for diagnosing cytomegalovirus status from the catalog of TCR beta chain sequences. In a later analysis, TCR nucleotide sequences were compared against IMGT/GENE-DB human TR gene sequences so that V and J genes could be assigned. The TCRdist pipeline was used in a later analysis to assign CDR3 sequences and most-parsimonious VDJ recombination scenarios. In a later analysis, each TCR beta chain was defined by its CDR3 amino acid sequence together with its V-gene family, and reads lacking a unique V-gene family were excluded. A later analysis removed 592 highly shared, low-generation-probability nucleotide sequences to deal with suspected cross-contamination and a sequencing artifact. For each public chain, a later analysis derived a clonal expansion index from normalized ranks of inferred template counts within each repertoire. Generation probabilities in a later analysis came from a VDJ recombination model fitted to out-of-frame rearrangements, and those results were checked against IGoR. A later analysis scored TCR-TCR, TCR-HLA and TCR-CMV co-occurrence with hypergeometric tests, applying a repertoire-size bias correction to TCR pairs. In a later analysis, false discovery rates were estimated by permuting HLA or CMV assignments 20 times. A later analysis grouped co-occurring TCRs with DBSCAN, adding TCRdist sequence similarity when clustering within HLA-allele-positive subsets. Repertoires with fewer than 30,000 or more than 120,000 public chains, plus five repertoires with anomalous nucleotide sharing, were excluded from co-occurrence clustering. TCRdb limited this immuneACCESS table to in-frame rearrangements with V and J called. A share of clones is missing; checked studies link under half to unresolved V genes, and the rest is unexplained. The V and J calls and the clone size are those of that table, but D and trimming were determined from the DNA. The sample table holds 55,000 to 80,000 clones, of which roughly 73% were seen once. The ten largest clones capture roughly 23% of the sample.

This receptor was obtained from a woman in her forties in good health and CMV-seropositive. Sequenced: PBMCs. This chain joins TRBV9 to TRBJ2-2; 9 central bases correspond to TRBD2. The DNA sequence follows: TGTGCCAGCAGCGAGACCCCTCCTACTAGCGGGTATAACACCGGGGAGCTGTTTTTT. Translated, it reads CASSETPPTSGYNTGELFF.